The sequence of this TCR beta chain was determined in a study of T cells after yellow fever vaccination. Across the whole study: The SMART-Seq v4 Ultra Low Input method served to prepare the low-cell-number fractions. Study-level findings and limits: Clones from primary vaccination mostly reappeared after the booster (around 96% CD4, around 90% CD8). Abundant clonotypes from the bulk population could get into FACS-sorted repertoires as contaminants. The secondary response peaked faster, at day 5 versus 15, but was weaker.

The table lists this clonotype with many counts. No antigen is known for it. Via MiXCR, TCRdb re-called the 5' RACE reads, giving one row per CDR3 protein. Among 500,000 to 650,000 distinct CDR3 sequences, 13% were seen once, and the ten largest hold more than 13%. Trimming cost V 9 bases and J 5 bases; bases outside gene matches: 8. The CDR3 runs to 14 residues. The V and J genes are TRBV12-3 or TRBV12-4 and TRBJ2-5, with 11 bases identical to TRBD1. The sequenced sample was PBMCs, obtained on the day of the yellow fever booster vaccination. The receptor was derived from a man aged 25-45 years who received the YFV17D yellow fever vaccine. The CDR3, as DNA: TGTGCCAGAAGGGAGGACAGGGGGCCTGAGACCCAGTACTTC. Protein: CARREDRGPETQYF.